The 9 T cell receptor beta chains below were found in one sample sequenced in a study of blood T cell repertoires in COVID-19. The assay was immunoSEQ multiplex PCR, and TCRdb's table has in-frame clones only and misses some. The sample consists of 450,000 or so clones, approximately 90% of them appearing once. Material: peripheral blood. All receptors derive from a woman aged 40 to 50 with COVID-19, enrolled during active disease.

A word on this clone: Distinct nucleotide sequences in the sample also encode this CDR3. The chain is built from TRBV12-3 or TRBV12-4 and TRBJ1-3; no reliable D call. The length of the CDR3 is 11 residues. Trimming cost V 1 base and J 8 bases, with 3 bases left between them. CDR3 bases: TGTGCCAGCAGTTTAGGCGACACCATATATTTT. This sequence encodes CASSLGDTIYF.

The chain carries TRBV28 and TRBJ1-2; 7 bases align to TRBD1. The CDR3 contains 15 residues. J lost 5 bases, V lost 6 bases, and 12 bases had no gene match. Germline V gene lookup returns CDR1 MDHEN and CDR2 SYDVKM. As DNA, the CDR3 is TGTGCCAGCAGCACCGGGACAGTAGATTTGTATGGCTACACCTTC. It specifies CASSTGTVDLYGYTF.

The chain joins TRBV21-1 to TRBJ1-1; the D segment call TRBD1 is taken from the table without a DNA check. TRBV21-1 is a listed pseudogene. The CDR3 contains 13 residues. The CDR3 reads CARYRGGNTEAFF. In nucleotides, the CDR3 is TGTGCCAGATACAGGGGAGGGAACACTGAAGCTTTCTTT.

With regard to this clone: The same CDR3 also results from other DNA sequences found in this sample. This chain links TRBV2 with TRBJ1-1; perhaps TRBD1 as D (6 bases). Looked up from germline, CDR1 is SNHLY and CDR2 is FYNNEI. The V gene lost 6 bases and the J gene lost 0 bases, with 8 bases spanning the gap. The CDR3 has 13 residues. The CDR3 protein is CASRGQMNTEAFF. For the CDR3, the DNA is TGTGCCAGCAGGGGACAAATGAACACTGAAGCTTTCTTT.

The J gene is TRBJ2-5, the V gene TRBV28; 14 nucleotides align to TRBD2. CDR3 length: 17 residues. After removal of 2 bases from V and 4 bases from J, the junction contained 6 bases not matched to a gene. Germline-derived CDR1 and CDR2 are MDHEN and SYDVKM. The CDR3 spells CASSLPGLAGGRETQYF. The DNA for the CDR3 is TGTGCCAGCAGTTTACCCGGACTAGCGGGGGGAAGAGAGACCCAGTACTTC.

This chain's CDR3 is CASSLLLGGYTF. The CDR3 nucleotides read TGTGCCAGCAGCTTACTCCTCGGTGGCTACACCTTC. The chain carries TRBV7-9 and TRBJ1-2; no reliable D call. CDR3 length equals 12 residues. Trimming pared 2 bases from V and 7 bases from J, leaving 8 bases between. The germline CDR1 and CDR2 sequences are SEHNR and FQNEAQ (reference sequence).

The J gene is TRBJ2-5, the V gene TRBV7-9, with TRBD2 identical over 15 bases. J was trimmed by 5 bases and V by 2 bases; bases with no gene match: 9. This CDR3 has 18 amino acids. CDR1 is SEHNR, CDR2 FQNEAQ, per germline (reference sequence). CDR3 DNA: TGTGCCAGCAGCTTATACCGGACTAGCGGGAGGGCCGCGGAGACCCAGTACTTC. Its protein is CASSLYRTSGRAAETQYF.

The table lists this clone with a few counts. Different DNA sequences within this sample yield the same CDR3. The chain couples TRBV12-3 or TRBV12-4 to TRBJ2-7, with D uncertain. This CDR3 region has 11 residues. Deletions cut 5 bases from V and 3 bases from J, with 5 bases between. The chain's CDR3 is CASSPFYEQYF. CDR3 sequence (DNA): TGTGCCAGCAGTCCTTTCTACGAGCAGTACTTC.

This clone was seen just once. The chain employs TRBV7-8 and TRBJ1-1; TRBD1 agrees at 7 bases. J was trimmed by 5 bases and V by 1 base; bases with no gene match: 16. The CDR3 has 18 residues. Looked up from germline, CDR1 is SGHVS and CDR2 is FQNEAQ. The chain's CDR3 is CASSLVGGGGTSRTEAFF. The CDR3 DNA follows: TGTGCCAGCAGCTTAGTAGGAGGGGGCGGAACTTCAAGGACTGAAGCTTTCTTT.